The entry that follows covers one T cell receptor (beta chain) sequence. Libraries were prepared by immunoSEQ multiplex PCR; TCRdb keeps only in-frame clonotypes and omits some of them. Of 55,000 to 75,000 clones listed, 92% are singletons. The V gene's germline CDR1 is SGHNT and CDR2 YYREEE (reference sequence). The CDR3 totals 13 residues. V shed 0 bases and J shed 4 bases, with 7 bases lying between them. This specimen comes from a study of T cells after somatic rescue of genetic block. The TCR comes from a man aged 35-49 years. Sequencing was carried out using peripheral blood mononuclear cells (PBMCs). This chain connects TRBV5-4 to TRBJ2-5, with D uncertain. The chain's CDR3 is CASSLALGETQYF. In DNA, the CDR3 is TGTGCCAGCAGCTTGGCCTTAGGAGAGACCCAGTACTTC. Full variable domain (rest looked up from reference TRBV5-4 and TRBJ2-5): ETGVTQSPTHLIKTRGQQVTLRCSSQSGHNTVSWYQQALGQGPQFIFQYYREEENGRGNFPPRFSGLQFPNYSSELNVNALELDDSALYLCASSLALGETQYFGPGTRLLVL.